These T cell receptor beta chains were read from a single sample in a study of blood T cell repertoires in COVID-19. This table comes from immunoSEQ multiplex PCR, and its TCRdb copy is limited to in-frame clones, with some not included. The sample includes approximately 200,000 clones, 70% to 80% seen only once; the top ten take around 11%. Sample: peripheral blood. Source of these receptors: a woman in her 50s with acute or convalescent COVID-19. The CDR3 runs from the conserved cysteine through the conserved F or W. A D gene is named only where the DNA matches it firmly. The listing skips clone size in some rows; elsewhere it reads once, few, many or a size class.

D gene	V gene	J gene	clone size	CDR3 protein	CDR3 DNA
NA	TRBV7-2	TRBJ1-4	NA	CASSPGTLNEKLFF	TGTGCCAGCAGCCCGGGGACTCTTAATGAAAAACTGTTTTTT
TRBD2	TRBV28	TRBJ2-4	NA	CASSSGGTEAKNIQYF	TGTGCCAGCAGCAGCGGGGGGACGGAAGCCAAAAACATTCAGTACTTC
NA	TRBV15	TRBJ2-7	NA	CATSRDGPPSSYEQYF	TGTGCCACCAGCAGAGATGGGCCTCCTTCCTCCTACGAGCAGTACTTC
NA	TRBV9	TRBJ1-2	NA	CASSPDSLAYGYTF	TGTGCCAGCAGCCCGGACAGCCTAGCCTATGGCTACACCTTC
NA	TRBV18	TRBJ2-1	once	CASSRNRAGYNEQFF	TGTGCCAGCTCCCGAAACAGGGCAGGATACAATGAGCAGTTCTTC
NA	TRBV30	TRBJ1-4	NA	CAWGYRDKFSKLFF	TGTGCCTGGGGATACCGGGACAAATTTTCCAAACTGTTTTTT
TRBD1	TRBV6-5	TRBJ2-1	few	CASRQDWDREKQFF	TGTGCCAGCAGGCAAGATTGGGACAGAGAAAAGCAGTTCTTC
NA	TRBV5-6	TRBJ2-1	NA	CASSLAPGDHNEQFF	TGTGCCAGCAGCTTGGCCCCAGGGGATCACAATGAGCAGTTCTTC
NA	TRBV5-1	TRBJ1-2	NA	CASSRTTGGYGYTF	TGCGCCAGCAGCCGGACTACAGGAGGGTATGGCTACACCTTC
NA	TRBV24-1	TRBJ2-3	NA	CATSDRGGFTASTDTQYF	TGTGCCACCAGTGATCGTGGGGGGTTTACTGCTAGCACAGATACGCAGTATTTT
NA	TRBV27	TRBJ1-6	NA	CASSLLPQQEMWSPSPLHF	TGTGCCAGCAGTTTACTCCCGCAACAGGAGATGTGGTCCCCTTCACCCCTCCACTTT
NA	TRBV6-5	TRBJ1-4	NA	CASSYSGGELFF	TGTGCCAGCAGTTACTCAGGAGGAGAACTGTTTTTT
NA	TRBV27	TRBJ2-1	NA	CASSEAGIDNEQFF	TGTGCCAGCAGTGAGGCGGGTATCGACAATGAGCAGTTCTTC
NA	TRBV5-1	TRBJ2-6	NA	CASSPAVSGANVLTF	TGCGCCAGCAGCCCCGCGGTTTCTGGGGCCAACGTCCTGACTTTC
NA	TRBV6-2/TRBV6-3	TRBJ1-5	once	CASSYYRGLNQPQHF	TGTGCCAGCAGTTACTATAGGGGACTCAATCAGCCCCAGCATTTT
NA	TRBV27	TRBJ1-4	NA	CASSWGGKYKATNEKLFF	TGTGCCAGCAGTTGGGGAGGGAAATACAAGGCAACTAATGAAAAACTGTTTTTT
TRBD1	TRBV5-6	TRBJ1-2	few	CASSSPGQGSSYGYTF	TGTGCCAGCAGCTCCCCAGGACAGGGGAGCTCCTATGGCTACACCTTC
NA	TRBV10-2	TRBJ2-2	NA	CASSQLGGLNTGELFF	TGCGCCAGCAGTCAGTTAGGGGGTTTGAACACCGGGGAGCTGTTTTTT
TRBD1	TRBV11-2	TRBJ1-1	NA	CASRRQGRKNTEAFF	TGTGCCAGCAGGCGACAGGGGCGAAAGAACACTGAAGCTTTCTTT
TRBD1	TRBV5-6	TRBJ1-2	few	CASSTVPGQGYGYTF	TGTGCCAGCAGCACTGTCCCGGGACAGGGGTATGGCTACACCTTC
TRBD1	TRBV20-1	TRBJ1-2	NA	CSASTGVGGYTF	TGCAGTGCTAGTACAGGGGTTGGTGGCTACACCTTC
NA	TRBV7-6	TRBJ1-6	NA	CASSLAATGDSPLHF	TGTGCCAGCAGCTTAGCTGCAACGGGGGATTCACCCCTCCACTTT
NA	TRBV27	TRBJ2-3	NA	CASRPSGTDTQYF	TGTGCCAGCAGGCCTAGCGGCACAGATACGCAGTATTTT
TRBD2	TRBV19	TRBJ2-7	once	CASSPPRGGPRHEQYF	TGTGCCAGTAGTCCGCCCCGGGGGGGGCCGCGCCACGAGCAGTACTTC
TRBD1	TRBV7-8	TRBJ1-1	NA	CASSLYPRTGGAGTEAFF	TGTGCCAGCAGCTTATACCCGAGGACAGGGGGCGCGGGAACTGAAGCTTTCTTT
NA	TRBV7-7	TRBJ2-1	few	CASSLDRDNEQFF	TGTGCCAGCAGCTTAGACAGGGACAATGAGCAGTTCTTC
NA	TRBV10-1	TRBJ1-2	many	CASRPYLPDRAGKDYGYTF	TGCGCCAGCAGACCCTATCTCCCAGATAGGGCAGGGAAGGACTATGGCTACACCTTC
NA	TRBV28	TRBJ1-3	NA	CASSFPRAGNTIYF	TGTGCCAGCAGTTTCCCCAGGGCTGGAAACACCATATATTTT
TRBD1	TRBV2	TRBJ2-5	NA	CASRGQGGETQYF	TGTGCCAGCAGGGGACAGGGAGGCGAGACCCAGTACTTC
TRBD1	TRBV7-9	TRBJ1-5	NA	CASSSNLGQGSQPQHF	TGTGCCAGCAGCAGCAACCTGGGACAGGGGAGCCAGCCCCAGCATTTT
NA	TRBV6-5	TRBJ1-5	few	CASNRESNQPQHF	TGTGCCAGCAACAGGGAAAGCAATCAGCCCCAGCATTTT
NA	TRBV18	TRBJ2-5	few	CASSPSRRIQETQYF	TGTGCCAGCTCACCATCTCGGCGGATCCAAGAGACCCAGTACTTC
TRBD2	TRBV3-1/TRBV3-2	TRBJ2-2	NA	CASSQEASGSPGELFF	TGTGCCAGCAGCCAAGAGGCTAGCGGTAGTCCCGGGGAGCTGTTTTTT
TRBD1	TRBV6-1	TRBJ1-5	NA	CASSERTGSSNQPQHF	TGTGCCAGCAGTGAACGGACAGGGTCGAGCAATCAGCCCCAGCATTTT
TRBD1	TRBV24-1	TRBJ2-2	NA	CATTPSQGAYNTGELFF	TGTGCCACCACCCCCAGCCAGGGGGCTTATAACACCGGGGAGCTGTTTTTT
TRBD2	TRBV9	TRBJ2-3	NA	CASSLISTSGSTDTQYF	TGTGCCAGCAGCTTAATATCGACTAGCGGGAGCACAGATACGCAGTATTTT
TRBD1	TRBV5-1	TRBJ1-5	NA	CASSPGQGGGQPQHF	TGCGCCAGCAGCCCGGGACAGGGAGGGGGTCAGCCCCAGCATTTT
TRBD2	TRBV7-6	TRBJ2-2	NA	CASSLGLAGNTGELFF	TGTGCCAGCAGTCTCGGACTAGCGGGGAACACCGGGGAGCTGTTTTTT
NA	TRBV28	TRBJ2-1	NA	CASTSAGGLDYNEQFF	TGTGCCAGCACCTCGGCCGGGGGGCTGGACTACAATGAGCAGTTCTTC
TRBD2	TRBV24-1	TRBJ2-1	NA	CATSDSGTSGRGEQFF	TGTGCCACCAGTGATTCGGGGACTAGCGGGAGGGGTGAGCAGTTCTTC